The 14 T cell receptor beta chains below were found in one sample sequenced in a study of blood T cells in healthy people across ages. Alongside a J-beta primer mix, a sample-barcoded 5' primer served in a second PCR lasting about 6 to 11 cycles. TCRdb re-analysed the 5' RACE reads in MiXCR, keeping a single row per CDR3 protein. The table records more than 800,000 distinct CDR3 sequences, 29% of them present only once. Source material: blood. Every receptor here comes from a woman older than 75 in good health.

This clonotype occurred many times. This sequence joins TRBV20-1 and TRBJ2-3, with D perhaps given as TRBD1 or TRBD2 (5 bases each). CDR3 length: 15 amino acids. V lost 1 base and J 2 bases, leaving 13 bases between the germline ends. CDR1 is DFQATT, CDR2 SNEGSKA, per germline (reference sequence). CDR3 DNA: TGCAGTGCTAGAGCCGGGACCCGGGCCACAGATACGCAGTATTTT. Protein sequence: CSARAGTRATDTQYF.

The chain has TRBV12-3 or TRBV12-4 and TRBJ2-4, with D possibly being TRBD1 (6 bases). Matching the DNA end better, TRBJ2-7 makes the J call doubtful. There are 13 residues in the CDR3. This CDR3 is CASSTGQSNEQYF. The CDR3 DNA is TGTGCCAGCAGTACCGGACAGAGCAACGAGCAGTACTTC.

This chain uses TRBV5-1 with TRBJ2-7, with 13 nucleotides matching TRBD2. Germline lookup yields CDR1 SGHRS and CDR2 YFSETQ. The V gene end was trimmed by 4 bases and the J gene end by 0 bases; junction bases not matched to a gene: 4. The CDR3 loop spans 16 amino acids. The CDR3 nucleotides are TGCGCCAGCAGCCCTCGGACTAGCGGGGGCTCCTACGAGCAGTACTTC. Its translation is CASSPRTSGGSYEQYF.

The sample holds a few counts of this clonotype. The chain couples TRBV2 to TRBJ1-2, with D tentatively TRBD1 (6 bases). This CDR3 has 12 amino acids. V was cut by 9 bases and J by 2 bases, with 10 bases left in between. CDR1 is SNHLY and CDR2 is FYNNEI in the germline V gene. CDR3 sequence reads: CASGQTNYGYTF. DNA of the CDR3: TGTGCCAGTGGACAGACAAACTATGGCTACACCTTC.

The chain is built from TRBV10-3 and TRBJ2-1, with 11 bases identical to TRBD2. Germline CDR1 and CDR2: ENHRY and SYGVKD. The CDR3 has 15 amino acids. V lost 6 bases and J lost 6; bases outside the gene matches: 7. In DNA form, the CDR3 reads TGTGCCATCAGAACCCTAGCGGGAGGTACCAATGAGCAGTTCTTC. This gives the protein CAIRTLAGGTNEQFF.

This clonotype showed up many times. The CDR3 DNA sequence: TGTGCCAGCACCCCCCGGCGGAGGGTCGGAGATACGCAGTATTTT. Its translation: CASTPRRRVGDTQYF. The chain carries TRBV28 and TRBJ2-3; possibly TRBD2 for D (6 bases). The V end was cut by 7 bases, the J end by 5 bases, with 19 bases between. The germline CDR1 and CDR2 sequences are MDHEN and SYDVKM. This CDR3 is built from 15 residues.

Notes on this clonotype: A single base separates this from a much larger clone, so it may be a read error. The rearrangement uses TRBV7-9 and TRBJ2-1, with 8 bases matching TRBD1. The V gene end was trimmed by 1 base and the J gene end by 5 bases; junction bases not matched to a gene: 1. Germline-derived CDR1 and CDR2 are SEHNR and FQNEAQ (reference sequence). The CDR3 is 14 residues long. The CDR3 DNA sequence: TGTGCCAGCAGCTTAGGGACAGGGCACAATGAGCAGTTCTTC. Translated, it gives CASSLGTGHNEQFF.

Regarding this clonotype: This clone may be a read error of a much larger clone one base away. V and J are TRBV3-1 and TRBJ2-3; 11 bases are shared with TRBD2. This CDR3 is 18 amino acids long. Germline CDR1 and CDR2: LGHDT and YNNKEL (reference sequence). Trimming removed 1 base from V and 4 bases from J; junction bases left unmatched: 10. DNA of the CDR3: TGTGCCAGCAGCCAAGTGCCAACTAGCGGGGGTGGCGCAGATACGCAGTATTTT. This gives the protein CASSQVPTSGGGADTQYF.

Only a few counts were recorded for this clonotype. The chain is built from TRBV28 and TRBJ1-2, with D maybe TRBD1 (5 bases). Trimming stripped 6 bases from V and 7 bases from J, with 27 bases between. The CDR3 runs 17 residues. Germline V gives CDR1 MDHEN, CDR2 SYDVKM. CDR3 sequence (DNA): TGTGCCAGCAGACTTGGGCGTATGGGACGGGAACTATCTGGCTACACCTTC. Translation: CASRLGRMGRELSGYTF.

The J gene is TRBJ2-5, the V gene TRBV10-2; either TRBD1 or TRBD2 may fit D (6 bases each). The CDR3 contains 13 residues. V was cut by 6 bases and J by 5 bases, with 13 bases left in between. The germline CDR1 and CDR2 sequences are WSHSY and SAAADI. The CDR3 DNA follows: TGCGCCAGCAGCGGGGGCCCCGGGGAGACCCAGTACTTC. Translation: CASSGGPGETQYF.

Comment on this clonotype: One end of the junction is discordant with germline, which a read error may explain. This chain joins TRBV20-1 and TRBJ2-7; D is unclear. This CDR3 region has 10 residues. Looked up from germline, CDR1 is DFQATT and CDR2 is SNEGSKA (reference sequence). DNA for the CDR3: TGCAGTGCTAGTTCCGTTGAGCGGTACTTC. Its translation: CSASSVERYF.

This clonotype was detected many times. The V and J genes are TRBV5-1 and TRBJ2-1, with D tentatively TRBD1 (6 bases). The CDR3 consists of 15 residues. The germline V and J ends were trimmed by 7 bases and 3 bases, with 17 bases remaining between them. Germline V gene sequence: CDR1 SGHRS, CDR2 YFSETQ. The CDR3 bases are TGCGCCAGCTCGTCAGGACAGCCGTACTACAATGAGCAGTTCTTC. This encodes CASSSGQPYYNEQFF.

This clonotype has more than one count but fewer than ten. The rearrangement links TRBV4-3 to TRBJ1-2; no clear D. Per germline, CDR1 LGHNA and CDR2 YSLEER. V lost 3 bases to trimming and J lost 4 bases, with 9 bases between them. CDR3 length equals 13 residues. The CDR3 DNA is TGCGCCAGCAGCCAGTCGACAAGCTATGGCTACACCTTC. This sequence encodes CASSQSTSYGYTF.

A note on this clonotype: With a much larger clone just one base away, this may be a read error. The J gene is TRBJ2-3, the V gene TRBV5-1; 9 nucleotides match TRBD1. The germline V gene encodes CDR1 SGHRS and CDR2 YFSETQ. The CDR3 consists of 16 residues. CDR3 DNA sequence: TGCACCAGCAGACCCGGACAGGGGAGATTAATAGATACGCAGTATTTT. It translates to CTSRPGQGRLIDTQYF.